Sequencing of this T cell receptor beta chain was carried out in a study of CD4+ T cells in melanoma. Study observations and caveats: In melanoma, neoantigen-specific CD4+ T cells reportedly differed in differentiation state. A reported correlation linked neoantigen-specific CD4+ T cells to CD8+, macrophage and B cell function.

The repertoire was sequenced with immunoSEQ multiplex PCR; TCRdb's copy has only in-frame clones and lacks some. Found here are about 5,700 clones, less than 75% of them singletons; the top ten hold around 24%. V shed 0 bases and J shed 6 bases, with 3 bases lying between them. The CDR3 runs 11 residues. Germline CDR1 and CDR2: MNHNS and SASEGT. This clone has a handful of counts. The antigen remains undetermined. The rearrangement uses TRBV6-1 and TRBJ2-7; no firm D call. Sequencing used cells from a culture (not recorded whether cultured in vitro). The sequence was collected from a human donor with melanoma. CDR3 in DNA: TGTGCCAGCAGTGAAGCGCGCGAGCAGTACTTC. Protein sequence: CASSEAREQYF.